The rows below give T cell receptor beta chains drawn from one sample of a study of breast tumors, draining lymph nodes, adjacent tissues. TCRdb reanalysed the multiplex PCR reads using MiXCR and keeps one entry per CDR3 protein. The table records around 230,000 distinct CDR3 sequences, approximately 30% of them present only once. The sequenced sample was axillary lymph node tissue. All receptors come from a female donor with breast cancer. Some clones in this sample may be carry-over from other donors' samples. Both conserved end residues are part of each CDR3.

V gene: TRBV5-8
J gene: TRBJ2-1
CDR3 protein: CASSLRQGGVNEQFF

V gene: TRBV4-1
J gene: TRBJ1-2
CDR3 protein: CASSQVQGAPGYTF

V gene: TRBV24-1
J gene: TRBJ2-3
CDR3 protein: CATSEEGTGDTQYF

V gene: TRBV29-1
J gene: TRBJ2-1
CDR3 protein: CSVSPAGGPDNEQFF

V gene: TRBV7-3
J gene: TRBJ1-1
CDR3 protein: CASSSYRGTEAFF

V gene: TRBV30
J gene: TRBJ2-5
CDR3 protein: CAGSGRSGRETQYF

V gene: TRBV4-2
J gene: TRBJ1-2
CDR3 protein: CASSQDLGVRGYTF

V gene: TRBV6-1
J gene: TRBJ2-3
CDR3 protein: CASRREGVGSTDTQYF

V gene: TRBV20-1
J gene: TRBJ2-5
CDR3 protein: CSARDGTNQETQYF

V gene: TRBV18
J gene: TRBJ2-5
CDR3 protein: CASSPARGGLYQETQYF

V gene: TRBV7-3
J gene: TRBJ1-5
CDR3 protein: CASSLDGGQPQHF

V gene: TRBV9
J gene: TRBJ2-1
CDR3 protein: CASSVGRPGWNEQFF

V gene: TRBV20-1
J gene: TRBJ2-7
CDR3 protein: CSARVPLRGHDRQEAYF

V gene: TRBV4-2
J gene: TRBJ1-5
CDR3 protein: CASSQDLTVVYSNQPQHF

V gene: TRBV20-1
J gene: TRBJ2-7
CDR3 protein: CSASGGRGTYEQYF

V gene: TRBV28
J gene: TRBJ2-7
CDR3 protein: CASSYTTVSYEQYF

V gene: TRBV7-8
J gene: TRBJ2-1
CDR3 protein: CASSSIGQPNEQFF

V gene: TRBV19
J gene: TRBJ1-4
CDR3 protein: CASSVRGKKLFF

V gene: TRBV4-2
J gene: TRBJ2-5
CDR3 protein: CASSAHSGRDQETQYF

V gene: TRBV18
J gene: TRBJ1-1
CDR3 protein: CASSPGDRHTEAFF

V gene: TRBV19
J gene: TRBJ1-5
CDR3 protein: CASSRTGRMYSNQPQHF

V gene: TRBV19
J gene: TRBJ2-5
CDR3 protein: CAAAGGQETQYF

V gene: TRBV7-9
J gene: TRBJ1-2
CDR3 protein: CASSFRGGYGYTF

V gene: TRBV2
J gene: TRBJ1-5
CDR3 protein: CASSEGWSISNQPQHF

V gene: TRBV3-1
J gene: TRBJ1-4
CDR3 protein: CASSQVITATNEKLFF

V gene: TRBV5-1
J gene: TRBJ1-6
CDR3 protein: CASSMGQGYSPLHF

V gene: TRBV28
J gene: TRBJ2-7
CDR3 protein: CASSSSGRGGEQYF

V gene: TRBV7-9
J gene: TRBJ2-5
CDR3 protein: CASSLSDSGTNQEPQYF

V gene: TRBV19
J gene: TRBJ1-5
CDR3 protein: CASSIGGQGGQPQHF

V gene: TRBV3-1
J gene: TRBJ2-3
CDR3 protein: CASSLGLALADTQYF

V gene: TRBV9
J gene: TRBJ2-3
CDR3 protein: CASSVTTTDTQYF

V gene: TRBV14
J gene: TRBJ2-1
CDR3 protein: CASSQAGTSGGKQFF

V gene: TRBV7-2
J gene: TRBJ2-7
CDR3 protein: CASSLTSGYEQYF

V gene: TRBV27
J gene: TRBJ1-1
CDR3 protein: CASSLLPKNTEAFF

V gene: TRBV29-1
J gene: TRBJ2-2
CDR3 protein: CSVARGQANTGVLFF

V gene: TRBV2
J gene: TRBJ2-3
CDR3 protein: CASSSTGGLDTQYF

V gene: TRBV24-1
J gene: TRBJ2-6
CDR3 protein: CATSELPGQANVLTF

V gene: TRBV12-3/TRBV12-4
J gene: TRBJ1-2
CDR3 protein: CASTPRGTPYGYTF

V gene: TRBV18
J gene: TRBJ2-7
CDR3 protein: CASSPQGFDEQYF

V gene: TRBV6-1
J gene: TRBJ2-1
CDR3 protein: CASTLSRTNNEQFF

V gene: TRBV19
J gene: TRBJ2-7
CDR3 protein: CASSIAQGAAYEQYF

V gene: TRBV30
J gene: TRBJ2-1
CDR3 protein: CAWGRPGSSYNEQFF

V gene: TRBV27
J gene: TRBJ2-2
CDR3 protein: CASSWAGNTGELFF

V gene: TRBV7-8
J gene: TRBJ2-6
CDR3 protein: CASNPNSLSGANVLTF

V gene: TRBV20-1
J gene: TRBJ2-5
CDR3 protein: CSASPGTEYQETQYF

V gene: TRBV27
J gene: TRBJ2-3
CDR3 protein: CASSRLAGATDTQYF

V gene: TRBV24-1
J gene: TRBJ2-2
CDR3 protein: CATSVLTGGGGELFF

V gene: TRBV20-1
J gene: TRBJ2-3
CDR3 protein: CSARDLLIAGVGTDTQYF

V gene: TRBV6-6
J gene: TRBJ2-2
CDR3 protein: CASSARLVTGELFF

V gene: TRBV13
J gene: TRBJ2-3
CDR3 protein: CASSSGLAGVGRADTQYF

V gene: TRBV6-2/TRBV6-3
J gene: TRBJ1-2
CDR3 protein: CASSYRSQANYGYTF

V gene: TRBV7-9
J gene: TRBJ2-5
CDR3 protein: CASSSTGSQETQYF

V gene: TRBV20-1
J gene: TRBJ2-3
CDR3 protein: CSARGSGQREARADTQYF

V gene: TRBV28
J gene: TRBJ2-6
CDR3 protein: CASSYTGSGANVLTF

V gene: TRBV10-3
J gene: TRBJ1-1
CDR3 protein: CAITSTGNTEAFF